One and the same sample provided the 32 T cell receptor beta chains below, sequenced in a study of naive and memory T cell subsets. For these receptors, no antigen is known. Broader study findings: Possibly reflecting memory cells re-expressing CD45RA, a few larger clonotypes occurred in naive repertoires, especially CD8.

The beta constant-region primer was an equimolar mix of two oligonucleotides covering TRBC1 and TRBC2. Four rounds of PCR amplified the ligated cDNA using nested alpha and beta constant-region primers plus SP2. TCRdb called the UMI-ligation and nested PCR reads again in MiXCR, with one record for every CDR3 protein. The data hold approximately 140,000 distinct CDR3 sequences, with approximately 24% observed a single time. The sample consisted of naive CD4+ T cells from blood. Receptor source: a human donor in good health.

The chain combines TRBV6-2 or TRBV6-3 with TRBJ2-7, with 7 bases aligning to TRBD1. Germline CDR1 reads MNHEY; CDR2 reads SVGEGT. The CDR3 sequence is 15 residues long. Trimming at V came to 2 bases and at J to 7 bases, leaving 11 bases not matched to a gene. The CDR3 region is CASSYAQQGPWEQYF. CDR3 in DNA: TGTGCCAGCAGTTACGCTCAACAGGGGCCCTGGGAGCAGTACTTC.

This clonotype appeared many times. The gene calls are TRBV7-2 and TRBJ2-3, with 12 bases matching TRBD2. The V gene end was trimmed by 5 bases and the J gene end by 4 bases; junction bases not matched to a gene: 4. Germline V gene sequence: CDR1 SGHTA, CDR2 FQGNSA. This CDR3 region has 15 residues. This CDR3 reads CASSRASGRADTQYF. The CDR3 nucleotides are TGTGCCAGCAGCAGAGCTAGCGGGAGGGCAGATACGCAGTATTTT.

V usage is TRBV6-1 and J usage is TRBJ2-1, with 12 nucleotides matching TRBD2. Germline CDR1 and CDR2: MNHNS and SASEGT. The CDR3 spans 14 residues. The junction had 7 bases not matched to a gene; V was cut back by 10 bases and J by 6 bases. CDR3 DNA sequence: TGTGCCACGCGACTAGCGGGAGACATCAATGAGCAGTTCTTC. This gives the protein CATRLAGDINEQFF.

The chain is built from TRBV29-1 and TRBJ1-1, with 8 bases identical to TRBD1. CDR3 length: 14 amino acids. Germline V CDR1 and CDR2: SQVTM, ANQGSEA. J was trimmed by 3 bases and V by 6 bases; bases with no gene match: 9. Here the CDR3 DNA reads TGCAGCGTATACAGGGGGGGGCTTTACACTGAAGCTTTCTTT. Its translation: CSVYRGGLYTEAFF.

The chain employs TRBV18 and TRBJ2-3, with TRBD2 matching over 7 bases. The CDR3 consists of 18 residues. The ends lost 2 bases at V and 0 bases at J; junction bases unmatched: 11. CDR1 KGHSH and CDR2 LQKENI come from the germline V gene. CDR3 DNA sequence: TGTGCCAGCTCACCATCCAAGGGAGCGGGATCTAGCACAGATACGCAGTATTTT. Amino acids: CASSPSKGAGSSTDTQYF.

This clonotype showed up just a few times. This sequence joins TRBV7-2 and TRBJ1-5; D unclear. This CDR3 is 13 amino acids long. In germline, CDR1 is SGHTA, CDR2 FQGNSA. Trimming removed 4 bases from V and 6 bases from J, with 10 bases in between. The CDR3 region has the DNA TGTGCCAGCAGCTATACCTCCGGTCAGCCCCAGCATTTT. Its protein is CASSYTSGQPQHF.

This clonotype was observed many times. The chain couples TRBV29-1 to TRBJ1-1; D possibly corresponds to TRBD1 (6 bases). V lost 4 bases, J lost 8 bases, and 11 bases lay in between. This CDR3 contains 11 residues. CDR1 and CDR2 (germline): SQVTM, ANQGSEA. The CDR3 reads CSVGRDREAFF. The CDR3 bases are TGCAGCGTTGGGAGAGACAGGGAAGCTTTCTTT.

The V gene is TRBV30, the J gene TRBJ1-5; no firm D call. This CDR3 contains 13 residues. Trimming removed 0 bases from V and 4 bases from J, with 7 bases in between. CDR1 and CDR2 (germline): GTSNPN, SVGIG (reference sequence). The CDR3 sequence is CAWSVSENQPQHF. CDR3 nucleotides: TGTGCCTGGAGTGTGTCGGAGAATCAGCCCCAGCATTTT.

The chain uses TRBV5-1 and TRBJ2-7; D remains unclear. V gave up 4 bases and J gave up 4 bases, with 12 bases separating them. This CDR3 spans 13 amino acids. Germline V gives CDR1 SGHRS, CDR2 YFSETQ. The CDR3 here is CASSPAAKYEQYF. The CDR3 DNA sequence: TGCGCCAGCAGCCCGGCCGCAAAATACGAGCAGTACTTC.

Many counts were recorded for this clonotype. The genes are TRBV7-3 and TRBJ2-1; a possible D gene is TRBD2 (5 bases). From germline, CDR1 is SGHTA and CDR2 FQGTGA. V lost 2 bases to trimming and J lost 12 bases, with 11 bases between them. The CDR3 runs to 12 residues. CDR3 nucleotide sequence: TGTGCCAGCAGCTTAGGCGCGGGCTCGCAGTTCTTC. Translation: CASSLGAGSQFF.

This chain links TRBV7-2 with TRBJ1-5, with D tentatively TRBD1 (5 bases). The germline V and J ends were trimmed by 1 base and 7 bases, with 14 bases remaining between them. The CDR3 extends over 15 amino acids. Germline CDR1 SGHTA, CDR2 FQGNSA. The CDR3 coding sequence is TGTGCCAGCAGCTTAGATCTCGGGGGAGGGCAGCCCCAGCATTTT. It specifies CASSLDLGGGQPQHF.

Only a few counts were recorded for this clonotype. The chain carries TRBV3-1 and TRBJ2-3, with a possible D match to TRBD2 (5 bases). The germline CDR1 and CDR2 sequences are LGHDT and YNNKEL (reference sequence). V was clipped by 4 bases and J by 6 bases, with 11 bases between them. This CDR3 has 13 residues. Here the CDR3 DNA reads TGTGCCAGCAGCCTCCCGCCGGGGGATACGCAGTATTTT. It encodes CASSLPPGDTQYF.

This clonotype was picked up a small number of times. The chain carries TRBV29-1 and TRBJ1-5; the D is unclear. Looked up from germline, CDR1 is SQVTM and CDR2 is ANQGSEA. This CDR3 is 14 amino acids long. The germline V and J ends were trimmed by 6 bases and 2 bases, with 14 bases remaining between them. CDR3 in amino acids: CSVGKGAGNQPQHF. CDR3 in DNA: TGCAGCGTGGGAAAGGGTGCGGGCAATCAGCCCCAGCATTTT.

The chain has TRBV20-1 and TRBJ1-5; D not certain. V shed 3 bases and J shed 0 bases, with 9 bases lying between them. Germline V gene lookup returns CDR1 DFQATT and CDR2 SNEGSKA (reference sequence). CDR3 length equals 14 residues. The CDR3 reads CSASIGSSNQPQHF. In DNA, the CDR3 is TGCAGTGCTAGTATCGGGTCTAGCAATCAGCCCCAGCATTTT.

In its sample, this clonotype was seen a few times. The CDR3 sequence: CSSTWTGGTDTQYF. The DNA for the CDR3 is TGCAGCTCAACCTGGACGGGCGGCACAGATACGCAGTATTTT. The J gene is TRBJ2-3, the V gene TRBV29-1; D unresolved. The CDR3 has 14 amino acids. CDR1 is SQVTM and CDR2 is ANQGSEA in the germline V gene. V dropped 8 bases and J dropped 1 base, with 16 bases sitting between them.

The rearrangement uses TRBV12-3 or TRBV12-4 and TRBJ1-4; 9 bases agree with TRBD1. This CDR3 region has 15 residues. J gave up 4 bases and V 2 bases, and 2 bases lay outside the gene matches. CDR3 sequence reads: CASSLLTGGNEKLFF. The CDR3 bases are TGTGCCAGCAGTTTATTGACAGGGGGTAATGAAAAACTGTTTTTT.

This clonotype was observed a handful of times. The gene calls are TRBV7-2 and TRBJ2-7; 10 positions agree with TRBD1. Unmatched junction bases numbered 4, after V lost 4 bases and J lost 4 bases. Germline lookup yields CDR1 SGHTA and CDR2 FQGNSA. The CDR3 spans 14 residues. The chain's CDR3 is CASSSDRGWYEQYF. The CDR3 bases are TGTGCCAGCAGCTCGGACAGGGGGTGGTACGAGCAGTACTTC.

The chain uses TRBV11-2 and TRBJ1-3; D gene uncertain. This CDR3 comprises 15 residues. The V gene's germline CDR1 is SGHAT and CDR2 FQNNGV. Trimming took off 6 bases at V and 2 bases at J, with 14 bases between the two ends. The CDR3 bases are TGTGCCAGCAGAGAGACTCCGGCCGCTGGAAACACCATATATTTT. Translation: CASRETPAAGNTIYF.

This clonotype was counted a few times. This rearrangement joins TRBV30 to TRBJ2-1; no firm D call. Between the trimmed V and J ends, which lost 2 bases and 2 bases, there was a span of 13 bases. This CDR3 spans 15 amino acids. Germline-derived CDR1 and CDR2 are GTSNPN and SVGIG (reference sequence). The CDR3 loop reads CAWSMGSGAYNEQFF. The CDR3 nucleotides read TGTGCCTGGAGTATGGGGTCTGGAGCCTACAATGAGCAGTTCTTC. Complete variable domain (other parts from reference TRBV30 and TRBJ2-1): SQTIHQWPATLVQPVGSPLSLECTVEGTSNPNLYWYRQAAGRGLQLLFYSVGIGQISSEVPQNLSASRPQDRQFILSSKKLLLSDSGFYLCAWSMGSGAYNEQFFGPGTRLTVL.

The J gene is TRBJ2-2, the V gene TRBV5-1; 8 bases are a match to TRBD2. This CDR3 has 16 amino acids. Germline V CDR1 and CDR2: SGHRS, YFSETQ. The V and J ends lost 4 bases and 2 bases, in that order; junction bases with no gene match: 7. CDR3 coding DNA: TGCGCCAGCAGCGTACGTGGACTAGCCAACACCGGGGAGCTGTTTTTT. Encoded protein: CASSVRGLANTGELFF. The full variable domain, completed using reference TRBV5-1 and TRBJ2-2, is KAGVTQTPRYLIKTRGQQVTLSCSPISGHRSVSWYQQTPGQGLQFLFEYFSETQRNKGNFPGRFSGRQFSNSRSEMNVSTLELGDSALYLCASSVRGLANTGELFFGEGSRLTVL.

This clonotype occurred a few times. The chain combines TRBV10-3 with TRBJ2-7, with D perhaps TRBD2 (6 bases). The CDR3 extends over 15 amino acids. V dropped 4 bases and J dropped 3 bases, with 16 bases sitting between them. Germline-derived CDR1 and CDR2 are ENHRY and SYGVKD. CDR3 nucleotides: TGTGCCATCAGTGGAACGGGACTGGCTCGCTACGAGCAGTACTTC. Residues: CAISGTGLARYEQYF.

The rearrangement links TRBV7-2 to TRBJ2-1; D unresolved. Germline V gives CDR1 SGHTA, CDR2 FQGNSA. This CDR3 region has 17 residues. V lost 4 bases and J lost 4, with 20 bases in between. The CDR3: CASSSPLVRSSYNEQFF. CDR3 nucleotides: TGTGCCAGCAGCTCCCCCCTCGTCAGGTCCTCGTACAATGAGCAGTTCTTC.

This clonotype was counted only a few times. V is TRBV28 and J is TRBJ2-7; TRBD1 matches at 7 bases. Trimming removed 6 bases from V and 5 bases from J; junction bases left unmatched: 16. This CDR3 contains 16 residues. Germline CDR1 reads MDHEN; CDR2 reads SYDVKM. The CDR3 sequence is CASSVFRQGPADEQYF. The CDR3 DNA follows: TGTGCCAGCAGCGTTTTCCGACAGGGTCCTGCGGACGAGCAGTACTTC.

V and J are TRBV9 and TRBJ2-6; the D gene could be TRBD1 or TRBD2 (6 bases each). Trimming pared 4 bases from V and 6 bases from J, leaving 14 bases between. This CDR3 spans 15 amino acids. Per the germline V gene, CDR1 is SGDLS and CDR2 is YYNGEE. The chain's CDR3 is CASSRGDSEANVLTF. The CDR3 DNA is TGTGCCAGCAGCAGGGGGGATAGCGAGGCCAACGTCCTGACTTTC.

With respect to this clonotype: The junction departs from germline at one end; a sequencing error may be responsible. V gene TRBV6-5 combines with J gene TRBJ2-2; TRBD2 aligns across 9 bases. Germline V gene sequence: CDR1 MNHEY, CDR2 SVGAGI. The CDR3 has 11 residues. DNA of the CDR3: TGTGCCAGCGGACTAGCGTGGGAGCCGTTTTTT. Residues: CASGLAWEPFF.

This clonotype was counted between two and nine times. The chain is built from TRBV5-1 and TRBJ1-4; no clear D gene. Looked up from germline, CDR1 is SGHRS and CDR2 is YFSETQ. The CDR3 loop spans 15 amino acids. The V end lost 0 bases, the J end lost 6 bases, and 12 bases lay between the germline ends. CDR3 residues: CASSLGTLRDEKLFF. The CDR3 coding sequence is TGCGCCAGCAGCTTGGGCACACTTAGGGATGAAAAACTGTTTTTT.

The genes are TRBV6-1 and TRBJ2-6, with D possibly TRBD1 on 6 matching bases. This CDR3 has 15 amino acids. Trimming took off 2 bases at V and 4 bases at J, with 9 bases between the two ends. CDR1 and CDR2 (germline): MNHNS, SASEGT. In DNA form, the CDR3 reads TGTGCCAGCAGTGAATTTGGACAGGGGGCCAACGTCCTGACTTTC. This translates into CASSEFGQGANVLTF.

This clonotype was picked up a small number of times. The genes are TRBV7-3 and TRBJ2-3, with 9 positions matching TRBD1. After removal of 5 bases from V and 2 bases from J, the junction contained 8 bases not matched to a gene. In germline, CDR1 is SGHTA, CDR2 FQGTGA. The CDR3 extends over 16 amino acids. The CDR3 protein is CASSRGGQGYTDTQYF. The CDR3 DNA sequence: TGTGCCAGCAGCCGCGGAGGACAGGGGTACACAGATACGCAGTATTTT.

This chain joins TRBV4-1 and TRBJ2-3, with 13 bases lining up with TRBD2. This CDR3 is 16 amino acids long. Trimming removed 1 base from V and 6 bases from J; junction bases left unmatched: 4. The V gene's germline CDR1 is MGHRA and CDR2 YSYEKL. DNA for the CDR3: TGCGCCAGCAGCCAAGCCGGACTAGCGGGAGCTGATACGCAGTATTTT. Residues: CASSQAGLAGADTQYF.

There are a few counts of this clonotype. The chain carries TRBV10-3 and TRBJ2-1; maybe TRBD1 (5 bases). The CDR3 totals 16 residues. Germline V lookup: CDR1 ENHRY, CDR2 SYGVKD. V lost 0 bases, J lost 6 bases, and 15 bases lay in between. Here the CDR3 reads CAISESAAKGRNEQFF. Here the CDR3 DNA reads TGTGCCATCAGTGAGTCGGCCGCGAAGGGGCGCAATGAGCAGTTCTTC.

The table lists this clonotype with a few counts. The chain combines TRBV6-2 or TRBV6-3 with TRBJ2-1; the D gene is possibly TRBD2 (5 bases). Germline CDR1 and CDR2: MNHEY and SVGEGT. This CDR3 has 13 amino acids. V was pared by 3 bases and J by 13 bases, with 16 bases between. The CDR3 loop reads CASSYLGESRQFF. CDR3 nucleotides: TGTGCCAGCAGTTATCTCGGGGAGTCCAGACAGTTCTTC.

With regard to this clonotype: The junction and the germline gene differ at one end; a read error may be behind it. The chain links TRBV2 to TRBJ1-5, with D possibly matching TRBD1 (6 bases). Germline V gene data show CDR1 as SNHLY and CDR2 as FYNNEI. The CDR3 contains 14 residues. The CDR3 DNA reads TGTGCCAGCAGTCCGACCGGGGGCGCACAGCCCCATCATTTT. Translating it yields CASSPTGGAQPHHF.